The present TCR beta chain was sequenced within a study of response to subunit inactivated influenza vaccine. This clonotype was counted many times. TCRdb reprocessed the RT-PCR reads via MiXCR and lists one record per CDR3 protein. The sample has about 570,000 distinct CDR3 sequences, roughly 12% seen once. The CDR3 has 15 residues. Germline V gene sequence: CDR1 MGHRA, CDR2 YSYEKL. Trimming removed 3 bases at V and 1 base at J, with 9 bases between. These data were also filed under a second study, of T cells expressing NK-cell markers. This second report adds: Libraries used 5'RACE template switching adding universal primer site and UMIs. Once again these clonotypes came out on top in the CD3+CD56-NKG2C+ fraction of a handful of donors.

The clonotype comes from a man aged 45-65 years who received an inactivated influenza vaccine. The chain recombines TRBV4-1 with TRBJ2-2, with a possible D match to TRBD2 (6 bases). The sequencing here drew on PBMCs from blood, taken on the day of vaccination. The CDR3 loop is CASSHVAVNTGELFF. The CDR3, as DNA: TGCGCCAGCAGCCATGTAGCGGTGAACACCGGGGAGCTGTTTTTT.